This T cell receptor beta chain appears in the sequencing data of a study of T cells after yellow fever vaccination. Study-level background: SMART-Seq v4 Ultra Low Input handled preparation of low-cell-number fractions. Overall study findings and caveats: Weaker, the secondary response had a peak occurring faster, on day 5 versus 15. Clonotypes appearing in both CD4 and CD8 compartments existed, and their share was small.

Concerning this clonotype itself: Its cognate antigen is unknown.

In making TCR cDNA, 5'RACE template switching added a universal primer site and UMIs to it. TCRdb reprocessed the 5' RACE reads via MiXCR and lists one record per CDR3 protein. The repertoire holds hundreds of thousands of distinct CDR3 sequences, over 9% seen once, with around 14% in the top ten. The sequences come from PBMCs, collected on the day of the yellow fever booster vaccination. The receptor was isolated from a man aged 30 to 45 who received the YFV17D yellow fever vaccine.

The CDR3 coding sequence is TGTGCCAGCATACTAGCGGGACTTAATGAGCAGTTCTTC. Amino acid sequence: CASILAGLNEQFF. This chain joins TRBV6-1 and TRBJ2-1; 10 bases map to TRBD2. V trimming: 7 bases; J trimming: 7 bases; junction bases outside the gene matches: 4. CDR1 MNHNS and CDR2 SASEGT come from the germline V gene. The CDR3 covers 13 residues.